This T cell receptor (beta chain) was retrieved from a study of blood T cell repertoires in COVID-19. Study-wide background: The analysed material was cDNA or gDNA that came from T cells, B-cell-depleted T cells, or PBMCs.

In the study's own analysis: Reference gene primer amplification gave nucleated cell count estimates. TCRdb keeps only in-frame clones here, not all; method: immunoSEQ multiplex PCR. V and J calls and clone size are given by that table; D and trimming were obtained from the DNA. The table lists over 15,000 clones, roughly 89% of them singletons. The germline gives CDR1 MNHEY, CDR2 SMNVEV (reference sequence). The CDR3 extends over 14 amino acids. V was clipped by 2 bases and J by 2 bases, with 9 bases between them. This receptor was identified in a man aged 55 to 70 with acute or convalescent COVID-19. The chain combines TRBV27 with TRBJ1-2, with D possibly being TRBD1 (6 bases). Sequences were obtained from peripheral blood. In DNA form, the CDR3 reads TGTGCCAGCAGTTTAAAGGACAGAAACTATGGCTACACCTTC. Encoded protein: CASSLKDRNYGYTF.